The 16 T cell receptor beta chains below come from one sample, sequenced in a study of T cell repertoires in ileal Crohn's disease. Time point meaning: neoterminal ileum biopsy at postoperative endoscopy, about 6 months after surgery. Clones were read by immunoSEQ multiplex PCR, and TCRdb kept only the in-frame ones, dropping some. The data show about 11,000 clones, with over 60% seen just once and roughly 8% held by the top ten. Sequenced input: ileal tissue. The receptor source for this set is an adult with Crohn's disease.

The chain carries TRBV7-2 and TRBJ1-3; 9 nucleotides align to TRBD1. The V gene end was trimmed by 5 bases and the J gene end by 6 bases; junction bases not matched to a gene: 14. Germline CDR1 is SGHTA and CDR2 is FQGNSA. There are 17 residues in the CDR3. The DNA of the CDR3 is TGTGCCAGCAGCCAAGAAAACCCGGGACAGGGTCTAAACACCATATATTTT. Translated, it gives CASSQENPGQGLNTIYF.

The chain links TRBV18 to TRBJ2-1; 8 bases align to TRBD2. From germline, CDR1 is KGHSH and CDR2 LQKENI. With 0 bases clipped from V and 3 bases from J, the junction kept 10 bases outside the gene matches. This CDR3 spans 18 amino acids. The CDR3 sequence: CASSPPGSGIAIYNEQFF. CDR3 bases: TGTGCCAGCTCACCACCGGGTAGCGGGATCGCCATCTACAATGAGCAGTTCTTC.

This chain connects TRBV5-4 to TRBJ2-1; 8 bases match TRBD2. The CDR3 contains 14 residues. Trimming at V came to 4 bases and at J to 9 bases, leaving 9 bases not matched to a gene. The germline V gene encodes CDR1 SGHNT and CDR2 YYREEE (reference sequence). The CDR3 sequence is CASSASGSYGEQFF. The CDR3 bases are TGTGCCAGCAGCGCAAGCGGGAGCTACGGTGAGCAGTTCTTC.

The chain employs TRBV5-1 and TRBJ2-5; TRBD1 is a possible D gene (6 bases). The assigned J gene may be wrong: the sequence end matches TRBJ2-7 better. Germline CDR1 and CDR2: SGHRS and YFSETQ. The CDR3 has 14 residues. The CDR3 here is CASNRQVDSYEQYF. Here the CDR3 DNA reads TGCGCCAGCAATAGACAGGTCGACTCCTACGAGCAGTACTTC.

The chain is built from TRBV27 and TRBJ2-7; 13 bases match TRBD2. CDR1 and CDR2 (germline): MNHEY, SMNVEV (reference sequence). V lost 7 bases, J lost 4 bases, and 1 base stayed unmatched. This CDR3 spans 13 amino acids. CDR3 coding DNA: TGTGCCAGCAAGACTAGCGGGGGGTACGAGCAGTACTTC. As protein: CASKTSGGYEQYF.

The chain couples TRBV11-2 to TRBJ2-7, with 7 bases matching TRBD2. Trimming at V came to 5 bases and at J to 0 bases, leaving 13 bases not matched to a gene. The length of the CDR3 is 17 residues. CDR1 and CDR2 (germline): SGHAT, FQNNGV. The CDR3 nucleotides read TGTGCCAGCAGCCAGCACAGCGGGGCGGTGCGCTCCTACGAGCAGTACTTC. This translates into CASSQHSGAVRSYEQYF.

The chain carries TRBV6-1 and TRBJ1-3; D not resolved. This CDR3 has 14 amino acids. CDR1 MNHNS and CDR2 SASEGT come from the germline V gene. V was pared by 8 bases and J by 0 bases, with 11 bases between. CDR3: CASANRGSGNTIYF. Written as DNA, the CDR3 is TGTGCCAGCGCGAATCGGGGCTCTGGAAACACCATATATTTT.

The chain couples TRBV5-5 to TRBJ2-6, with a possible D match to TRBD2 (7 bases). The ends were cut back, 2 bases at V and 3 bases at J, with 12 bases in the middle. CDR1 is SGHKS, CDR2 YYEKEE, per germline (reference sequence). The CDR3 sequence is 16 residues long. CDR3 residues: CASSLTGGGGANVLTF. CDR3 nucleotides: TGTGCCAGCAGCTTAACGGGGGGCGGTGGGGCCAACGTCCTGACTTTC.

The V gene is TRBV7-9, the J gene TRBJ1-4, with D maybe TRBD1 (5 bases). This CDR3 region has 16 residues. Trimming took 6 bases from V and 7 from J, leaving 21 bases between them. Germline loops: CDR1 SEHNR, CDR2 FQNEAQ (reference sequence). The CDR3: CASRSYLGGRFEKLFF. The CDR3 DNA reads as TGTGCCAGCAGAAGCTACTTGGGGGGAAGATTTGAAAAACTGTTTTTT.

This chain's CDR3 is CASSPYGTEGYTF. As DNA, the CDR3 is TGCGCCAGCAGCCCCTACGGGACAGAAGGCTACACCTTC. The gene calls are TRBV5-1 and TRBJ1-2; 7 nucleotides line up with TRBD1. This CDR3 comprises 13 residues. V shed 4 bases and J 8 bases; nucleotides not matched to a gene: 8. Germline CDR1 is SGHRS and CDR2 is YFSETQ.

This clone appeared a single time. The CDR3 loop reads CAISEGLAWNTGELFF. CDR3 DNA sequence: TGTGCCATCAGTGAGGGACTAGCCTGGAACACCGGGGAGCTGTTTTTT. This chain joins TRBV10-3 and TRBJ2-2; 8 bases line up with TRBD2. This CDR3 is 16 amino acids long. J lost 1 base, V lost 2 bases, and 3 bases had no gene match. Per the germline V gene, CDR1 is ENHRY and CDR2 is SYGVKD.

Only a few counts were recorded for this clone. The gene calls are TRBV5-1 and TRBJ1-1; TRBD1 matches 9 bases. CDR1 and CDR2 (germline): SGHRS, YFSETQ. V gave up 6 bases and J gave up 6 bases; unmatched junction bases: 6. The CDR3 spans 13 residues. CDR3 coding DNA: TGCGCCAGCAACCCACAGGGGGCCTCTGAAGCTTTCTTT. It yields the protein CASNPQGASEAFF.

This clone was picked up one time. The rearrangement joins TRBV5-4 to TRBJ1-1, with D tentatively TRBD1 (6 bases). Germline CDR1 and CDR2: SGHNT and YYREEE (reference sequence). V dropped 2 bases and J dropped 2 bases, with 13 bases sitting between them. This CDR3 spans 15 amino acids. For the CDR3, the DNA is TGTGCCAGCAGCTTTCCCGGGACACGCAACACTGAAGCTTTCTTT. Translation: CASSFPGTRNTEAFF.

This chain links TRBV15 with TRBJ1-4; perhaps TRBD1 as D (6 bases). The CDR3 length is 14 residues. Germline lookup yields CDR1 LNHNV and CDR2 YYDKDF (reference sequence). V shed 5 bases and J shed 3 bases, with 10 bases lying between them. The CDR3 region is CATSVRTANEKLFF. Here the CDR3 DNA reads TGTGCCACCAGCGTCCGGACAGCTAATGAAAAACTGTTTTTT.

The V gene is TRBV6-1, the J gene TRBJ1-1; D not resolved. V dropped 0 bases and J dropped 11 bases, with 7 bases sitting between them. Germline V gene lookup returns CDR1 MNHNS and CDR2 SASEGT. This CDR3 is 11 amino acids long. The CDR3 nucleotides read TGTGCCAGCAGTGAAGCAAGGCGGGCTTTCTTT. Amino acids: CASSEARRAFF.

V is TRBV2 and J is TRBJ2-5; a weak D match, TRBD1 (6 bases). CDR1 is SNHLY, CDR2 FYNNEI, per germline. V was cut by 7 bases and J by 1 base, with 13 bases left in between. This CDR3 contains 14 residues. CDR3 nucleotide sequence: TGTGCCAGCAATACCGGACAGTCCCAAGAGACCCAGTACTTC. Its protein is CASNTGQSQETQYF.